This passage covers 28 T cell receptor beta chains from one sample sequenced in a study of shared clonotypes between healthy human individuals. Assay: immunoSEQ multiplex PCR; the TCRdb copy retains only in-frame clones and omits some. In the table there are some 2,500,000 clones, 93% of which are singletons. Specimen: naive CD4+ T cells from PBMCs. Subset of the sample: CD45RA+ positively selected. Receptors were obtained from a man younger than 35 in good health. Some clones in this sample may be carry-over from other donors' samples.

Turning to this clone: This sample also contains other DNA sequences that code for the same CDR3. V usage is TRBV7-2 and J usage is TRBJ1-5; TRBD1 is a possible D gene (6 bases). V lost 5 bases, J lost 7 bases, and 12 bases lay in between. Germline CDR1 SGHTA, CDR2 FQGNSA. The CDR3 totals 13 residues. In nucleotides, the CDR3 is TGTGCCAGCAGCCTGACGGGGGCCCAGCCCCAGCATTTT. Its translation is CASSLTGAQPQHF. Complete variable domain (other parts from reference TRBV7-2 and TRBJ1-5): GAGVSQSPSNKVTEKGKDVELRCDPISGHTALYWYRQSLGQGLEFLIYFQGNSAPDKSGLPSDRFSAERTGGSVSTLTIQRTQQEDSAVYLCASSLTGAQPQHFGDGTRLSIL.

On this clone itself: This CDR3 is also generated by other DNA sequences in the sample. The V call is TRBV28, the J call TRBJ2-5, with no clear D. Germline loops: CDR1 MDHEN, CDR2 SYDVKM. There are 14 residues in the CDR3. The ends were cut back, 5 bases at V and 1 base at J, with 11 bases in the middle. The CDR3, as DNA: TGTGCCAGCAGTCCAGGACGGGCCCAAGAGACCCAGTACTTC. Translation gives CASSPGRAQETQYF.

Only one count was recorded for this clone. The chain couples TRBV29-1 to TRBJ1-4; D is unresolved. This CDR3 has 11 residues. V was clipped by 3 bases and J by 8 bases, with 7 bases between them. Germline V gene lookup returns CDR1 SQVTM and CDR2 ANQGSEA. As DNA, the CDR3 is TGCAGCGTTGACTCGGGAGAAAAACTGTTTTTT. Protein product: CSVDSGEKLFF.

As concerns this clone: Other nucleotide sequences in the sample specify the same CDR3. The chain combines TRBV11-2 with TRBJ2-7, with D hard to call. V was pared by 5 bases and J by 4 bases, with 6 bases between. Looked up from germline, CDR1 is SGHAT and CDR2 is FQNNGV. The length of the CDR3 is 11 residues. The CDR3 DNA follows: TGTGCCAGCAGCCCATTATACGAGCAGTACTTC. Amino acid sequence: CASSPLYEQYF.

This chain connects TRBV5-1 to TRBJ1-5, with unresolved D. Trimming took 0 bases from V and 4 from J, leaving 8 bases between them. Germline V gene lookup returns CDR1 SGHRS and CDR2 YFSETQ. The CDR3 sequence is 14 residues long. The CDR3 bases are TGCGCCAGCAGCTTGGATTTGGCAAATCAGCCCCAGCATTTT. It translates to CASSLDLANQPQHF.

V gene TRBV28 combines with J gene TRBJ2-7, with D hard to call. Germline V CDR1 and CDR2: MDHEN, SYDVKM. CDR3 length equals 14 residues. V shed 8 bases and J shed 2 bases, with 16 bases lying between them. Here the CDR3 reads CASRHLMAPYEQYF. DNA of the CDR3: TGTGCCAGCCGACATCTAATGGCTCCCTACGAGCAGTACTTC.

The chain uses TRBV28 and TRBJ1-5; D gene uncertain. Between the trimmed V and J ends, which lost 5 bases and 6 bases, there was a span of 17 bases. CDR3 length: 15 amino acids. Looked up from germline, CDR1 is MDHEN and CDR2 is SYDVKM. CDR3 sequence (DNA): TGTGCCAGCAGTCAGAGGACGGCTTCGGGTCAGCCCCAGCATTTT. Amino acid sequence: CASSQRTASGQPQHF.

The V gene is TRBV29-1, the J gene TRBJ1-6, with 8 bases identical to TRBD1. The germline V gene encodes CDR1 SQVTM and CDR2 ANQGSEA. The J segment lost 8 bases and the V segment lost 6 bases, leaving 6 bases of the junction unmatched. The CDR3 has 13 amino acids. This CDR3 is CSVRTGSDSPLHF. CDR3 DNA sequence: TGCAGCGTGCGGACAGGGTCGGATTCACCCCTCCACTTT.

The gene calls are TRBV7-3 and TRBJ1-1; D might be TRBD1 (5 bases). Looked up from germline, CDR1 is SGHTA and CDR2 is FQGTGA. The CDR3 has 13 amino acids. The V end was cut by 7 bases, the J end by 1 base, with 10 bases between. CDR3 sequence reads: CASTQDRNTEAFF. The CDR3 DNA reads TGTGCCAGCACCCAAGACAGGAACACTGAAGCTTTCTTT.

The chain links TRBV10-3 to TRBJ1-2; TRBD1 aligns across 11 bases. Germline CDR1 ENHRY, CDR2 SYGVKD. The V and J ends lost 4 bases and 6 bases, in that order; junction bases with no gene match: 7. The CDR3 runs 15 residues. DNA of the CDR3: TGTGCCATCAGTGTTGTTAGGACAGGGGGCAATGGCTACACCTTC. As protein: CAISVVRTGGNGYTF.

As regards this clone: The sample carries other DNA sequences with the same CDR3. V and J are TRBV7-2 and TRBJ2-2; D is unresolved. Germline assignment: CDR1 SGHTA and CDR2 FQGNSA. V was shortened by 5 bases and J by 1 base, with 11 bases between the two germline ends. This CDR3 has 15 amino acids. The CDR3 reads CASSPRTGNTGELFF. In DNA, the CDR3 is TGTGCCAGCAGCCCGCGGACGGGGAACACCGGGGAGCTGTTTTTT.

V and J are TRBV5-1 and TRBJ2-1, with a tentative D call TRBD1 (6 bases). The CDR3 contains 15 residues. CDR1 is SGHRS and CDR2 is YFSETQ in the germline V gene. V was cut by 0 bases and J by 8 bases, with 15 bases left in between. The CDR3 DNA sequence: TGCGCCAGCAGCTTGGTCGTGGGGGCGGAGGATGAGCAGTTCTTC. It encodes CASSLVVGAEDEQFF.

This clone was recorded only once. This chain connects TRBV25-1 to TRBJ2-2; D gene uncertain. There are 13 residues in the CDR3. Per germline, CDR1 MGHDK and CDR2 SYGVNS. V lost 4 bases, J lost 5 bases, and 8 bases lay in between. DNA of the CDR3: TGTGCCAGCAGTGGTATTGGGACCGGGGAGCTGTTTTTT. Its protein product is CASSGIGTGELFF.

In this sample, this clone turned up once. J is TRBJ1-2 and V is TRBV9; D not resolved. Trimming took off 0 bases at V and 1 base at J, with 10 bases between the two ends. The CDR3 length is 15 residues. Per germline, CDR1 SGDLS and CDR2 YYNGEE. The CDR3 spells CASSVGLGYNYGYTF. In nucleotides, the CDR3 is TGTGCCAGCAGCGTAGGGCTGGGCTATAACTATGGCTACACCTTC.

The chain is built from TRBV7-2 and TRBJ2-7; 7 bases agree with TRBD2. With V trimmed by 4 bases and J by 8 bases, 14 bases remained unmatched. This CDR3 spans 15 amino acids. The germline gives CDR1 SGHTA, CDR2 FQGNSA. The CDR3 sequence: CASSSPASGISKQYF. In DNA, the CDR3 is TGTGCCAGCAGCTCTCCCGCCAGCGGGATTTCCAAGCAGTACTTC.

This chain links TRBV6-5 with TRBJ2-2; TRBD2 is a possible D gene (6 bases). The CDR3 length is 15 residues. Between the trimmed V and J ends, which lost 6 bases and 1 base, there was a span of 12 bases. Per the germline V gene, CDR1 is MNHEY and CDR2 is SVGAGI. The CDR3 region is CASSTGGVNTGELFF. In DNA, the CDR3 is TGTGCCAGCAGCACCGGGGGAGTGAACACCGGGGAGCTGTTTTTT.

The V gene is TRBV4-3, the J gene TRBJ2-3; 7 bases fit TRBD2. The CDR3 sequence is 14 residues long. Trimming took 1 base from V and 3 from J; bases not matched to a gene: 1. CDR1 and CDR2 (germline): LGHNA, YSLEER. This CDR3 reads CASSQGGLTDTQYF. The CDR3 DNA sequence: TGCGCCAGCAGCCAAGGGGGACTAACAGATACGCAGTATTTT.

This chain connects TRBV7-3 to TRBJ2-1, with 8 bases that match TRBD1. The CDR3 has 16 amino acids. Per the germline V gene, CDR1 is SGHTA and CDR2 is FQGTGA. J was trimmed by 9 bases and V by 4 bases; bases with no gene match: 14. CDR3: CASSSQRQGSGSEQFF. CDR3 nucleotide sequence: TGTGCCAGCAGCTCCCAGCGACAGGGGTCGGGCAGTGAGCAGTTCTTC.

The chain uses TRBV6-6 and TRBJ2-5; 7 bases match TRBD2. V lost 2 bases, J lost 11 bases, and 5 bases stayed unmatched. The CDR3 spans 12 residues. Per the germline V gene, CDR1 is MNHNY and CDR2 is SVGAGI (reference sequence). CDR3 nucleotides: TGTGCCAGCAGTTACATGGGGGGGGAGCAGTACTTC. Its protein product is CASSYMGGEQYF.

The CDR3 bases are TGCGCCAGCAGCCAAGCTGGGACAGGGGCGGCCTATGGCTACACCTTC. Translated, it gives CASSQAGTGAAYGYTF. This chain links TRBV4-3 with TRBJ1-2; 10 bases agree with TRBD1. CDR1 LGHNA and CDR2 YSLEER come from the germline V gene. V was clipped by 1 base and J by 4 bases; unmatched bases: 6. There are 16 residues in the CDR3.

The chain links TRBV20-1 to TRBJ1-1; no firm D call. Per the germline V gene, CDR1 is DFQATT and CDR2 is SNEGSKA (reference sequence). Between the trimmed V and J ends, which lost 6 bases and 7 bases, there was a span of 12 bases. The CDR3 extends over 11 amino acids. The CDR3 nucleotides read TGCAGTGCCGACACAGAATTTGAAGCTTTCTTT. Its translation is CSADTEFEAFF.

The gene calls are TRBV19 and TRBJ1-2; 10 nucleotides align to TRBD1. CDR3 length equals 14 residues. The germline V gene has CDR1 LNHDA and CDR2 SQIVND (reference sequence). With 5 bases clipped from V and 8 bases from J, the junction kept 8 bases outside the gene matches. The DNA for the CDR3 is TGTGCCAGTAGTCTTCCGGGGACAGGGGTCGGCTACACCTTC. Translating it yields CASSLPGTGVGYTF.

The count of this clone is one. DNA of the CDR3: TGTGCCAGCAGCTCATCCCTGACTAGCGGGATTTTTGAGCAGTTCTTC. This encodes CASSSSLTSGIFEQFF. This chain connects TRBV13 to TRBJ2-1; 11 positions agree with TRBD2. Germline V CDR1 and CDR2: PRHDT, FYEKMQ (reference sequence). The length of the CDR3 is 16 residues. The V gene end was trimmed by 4 bases and the J gene end by 9 bases; junction bases not matched to a gene: 11.

The chain uses TRBV6-1 and TRBJ1-2, with D possibly TRBD1 on 5 matching bases. Trimming removed 2 bases from V and 6 bases from J, with 16 bases in between. The V gene's germline CDR1 is MNHNS and CDR2 SASEGT. The CDR3 covers 15 residues. The CDR3 DNA is TGTGCCAGCAGTGAATCGCAGGGAAGGTGGGATGGCTACACCTTC. It specifies CASSESQGRWDGYTF.

The chain carries TRBV7-2 and TRBJ1-1; unclear D gene. The CDR3 runs 15 residues. The V gene's germline CDR1 is SGHTA and CDR2 FQGNSA. V lost 0 bases, J lost 1 base, and 9 bases lay in between. The DNA of the CDR3 is TGTGCCAGCAGCTTAGCTTTTAGACAGAACACTGAAGCTTTCTTT. The encoded protein is CASSLAFRQNTEAFF.

Here the CDR3 reads CASSLDRRLYEQYF. CDR3 nucleotides: TGCGCCAGCAGCTTGGACCGACGGCTCTACGAGCAGTACTTC. V is TRBV5-1 and J is TRBJ2-7, with unresolved D. The CDR3 is 14 amino acids. Germline V lookup: CDR1 SGHRS, CDR2 YFSETQ. V was clipped by 0 bases and J by 3 bases, with 10 bases between them.

This chain links TRBV28 with TRBJ1-1; D call uncertain. Germline V gene data show CDR1 as MDHEN and CDR2 as SYDVKM. V was clipped by 3 bases and J by 1 base, with 24 bases between them. The CDR3 is 19 amino acids. The CDR3 sequence: CASSLRRLLHRIPNTEAFF. CDR3 nucleotides: TGTGCCAGCAGTTTGCGGCGGCTCCTCCATCGTATCCCGAACACTGAAGCTTTCTTT.

Worth noting for this clone: At the DNA level, this CDR3 is encoded by other sequences in the same sample as well. This chain joins TRBV28 and TRBJ2-1, with 10 bases matching TRBD1. This CDR3 has 15 residues. In germline, CDR1 is MDHEN, CDR2 SYDVKM. Trimming took 5 bases from V and 6 from J; bases not matched to a gene: 7. CDR3 residues: CASSPSGTGVNEQFF. CDR3 coding DNA: TGTGCCAGCAGTCCGTCCGGGACAGGGGTCAATGAGCAGTTCTTC.